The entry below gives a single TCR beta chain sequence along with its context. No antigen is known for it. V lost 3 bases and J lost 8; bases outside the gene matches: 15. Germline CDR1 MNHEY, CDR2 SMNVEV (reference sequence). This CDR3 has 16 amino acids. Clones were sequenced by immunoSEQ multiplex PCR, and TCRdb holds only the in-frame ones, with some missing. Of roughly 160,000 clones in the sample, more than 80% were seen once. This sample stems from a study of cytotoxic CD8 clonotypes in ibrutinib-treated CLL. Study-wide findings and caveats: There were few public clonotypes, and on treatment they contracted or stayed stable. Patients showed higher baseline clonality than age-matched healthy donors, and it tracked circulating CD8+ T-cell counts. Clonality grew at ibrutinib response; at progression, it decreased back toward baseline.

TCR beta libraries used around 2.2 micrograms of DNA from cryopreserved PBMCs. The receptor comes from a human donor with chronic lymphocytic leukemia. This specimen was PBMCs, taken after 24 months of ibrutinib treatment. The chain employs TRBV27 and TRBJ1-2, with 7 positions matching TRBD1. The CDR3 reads CASSFQPTGSLGGYTF. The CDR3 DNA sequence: TGTGCCAGCAGTTTTCAGCCGACAGGGAGCCTTGGGGGCTACACCTTC.